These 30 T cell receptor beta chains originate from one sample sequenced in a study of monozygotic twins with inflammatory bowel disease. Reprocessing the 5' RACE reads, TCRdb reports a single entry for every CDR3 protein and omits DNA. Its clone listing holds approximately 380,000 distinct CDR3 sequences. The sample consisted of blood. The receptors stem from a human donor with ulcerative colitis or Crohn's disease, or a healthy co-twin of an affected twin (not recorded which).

The CDR3 sequence: CASSPDRAFIEQYF. This chain joins TRBV12-3 or TRBV12-4 and TRBJ2-7; TCRdb indicates TRBD1, and absent DNA this call remains unverified. The CDR3 totals 14 residues.

The CDR3 loop is CASSLSGGWSYNEQFF. This chain joins TRBV12-3 or TRBV12-4 and TRBJ2-1; no DNA is available, so the TRBD1 call from TCRdb remains unchecked. This CDR3 contains 16 residues.

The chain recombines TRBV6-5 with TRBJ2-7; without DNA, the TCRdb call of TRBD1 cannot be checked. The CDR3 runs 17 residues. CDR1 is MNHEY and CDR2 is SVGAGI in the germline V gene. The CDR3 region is CASSYSLGQGALYEQYF.

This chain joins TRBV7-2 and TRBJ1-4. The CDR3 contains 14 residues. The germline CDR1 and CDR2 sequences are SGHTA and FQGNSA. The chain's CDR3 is CASREGGSNEKLFF. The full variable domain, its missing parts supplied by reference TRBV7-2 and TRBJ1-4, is GAGVSQSPSNKVTEKGKDVELRCDPISGHTALYWYRQSLGQGLEFLIYFQGNSAPDKSGLPSDRFSAERTGGSVSTLTIQRTQQEDSAVYLCASREGGSNEKLFFGSGTQLSVL.

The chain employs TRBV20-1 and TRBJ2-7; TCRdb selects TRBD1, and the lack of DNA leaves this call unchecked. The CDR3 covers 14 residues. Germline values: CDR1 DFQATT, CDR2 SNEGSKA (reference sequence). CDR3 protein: CSATDTGRSYEQYF.

This chain's CDR3 is CASSLTSGAYQETQYF. The chain recombines TRBV5-6 with TRBJ2-5; as DNA is missing, the TRBD2 call by TCRdb cannot be tested. The CDR3 loop spans 16 amino acids. Germline V gene data show CDR1 as SGHDT and CDR2 as YYEEEE.

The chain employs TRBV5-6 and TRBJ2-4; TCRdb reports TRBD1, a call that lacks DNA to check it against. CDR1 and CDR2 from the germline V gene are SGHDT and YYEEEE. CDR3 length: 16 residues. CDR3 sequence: CASRKATGSVKNIQYF.

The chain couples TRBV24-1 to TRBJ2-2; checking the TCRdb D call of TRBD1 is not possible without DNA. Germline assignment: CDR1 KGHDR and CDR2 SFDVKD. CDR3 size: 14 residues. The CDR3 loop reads CATMGQMNTGELFF.

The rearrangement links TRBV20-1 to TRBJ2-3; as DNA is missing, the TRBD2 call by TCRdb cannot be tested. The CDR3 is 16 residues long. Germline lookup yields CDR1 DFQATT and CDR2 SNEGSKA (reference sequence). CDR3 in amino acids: CSARDGTSGRADTQYF.

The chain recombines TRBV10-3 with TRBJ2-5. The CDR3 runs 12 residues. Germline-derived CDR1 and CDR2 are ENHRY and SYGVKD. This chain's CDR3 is CAISVHGETQYF.

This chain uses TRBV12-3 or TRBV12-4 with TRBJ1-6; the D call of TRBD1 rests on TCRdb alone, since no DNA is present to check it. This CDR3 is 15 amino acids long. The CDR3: CASSLVGQGYSPLHF.

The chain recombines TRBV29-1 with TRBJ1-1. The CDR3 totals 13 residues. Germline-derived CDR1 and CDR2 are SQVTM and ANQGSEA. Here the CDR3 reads CSGGLGWGTEAFF.

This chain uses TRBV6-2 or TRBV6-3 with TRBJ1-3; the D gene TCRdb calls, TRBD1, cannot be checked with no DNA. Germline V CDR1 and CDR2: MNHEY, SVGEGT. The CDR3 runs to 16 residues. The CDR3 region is CASRTPGTASGNTIYF.

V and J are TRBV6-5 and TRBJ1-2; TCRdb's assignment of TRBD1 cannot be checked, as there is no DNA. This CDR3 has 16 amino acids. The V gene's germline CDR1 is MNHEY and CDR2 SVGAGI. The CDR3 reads CASSYSKGQPNLGYTF.

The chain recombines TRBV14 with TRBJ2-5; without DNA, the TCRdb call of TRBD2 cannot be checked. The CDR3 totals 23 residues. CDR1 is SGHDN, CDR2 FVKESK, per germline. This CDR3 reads CASSQDFGLAGEHGSTNQETQYF.

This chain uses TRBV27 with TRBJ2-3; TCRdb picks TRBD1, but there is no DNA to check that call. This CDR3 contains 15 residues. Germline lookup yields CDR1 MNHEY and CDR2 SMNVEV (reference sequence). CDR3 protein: CASKVAGGPTDTQYF.

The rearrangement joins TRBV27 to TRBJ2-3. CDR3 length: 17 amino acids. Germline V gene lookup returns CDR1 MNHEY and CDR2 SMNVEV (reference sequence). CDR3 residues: CASSFSPRRPNTDTQYF.

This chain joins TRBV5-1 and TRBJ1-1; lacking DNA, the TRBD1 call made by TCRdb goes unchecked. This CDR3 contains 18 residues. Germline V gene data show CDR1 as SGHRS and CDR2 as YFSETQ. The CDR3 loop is CASSLERTGAPSNTEAFF.

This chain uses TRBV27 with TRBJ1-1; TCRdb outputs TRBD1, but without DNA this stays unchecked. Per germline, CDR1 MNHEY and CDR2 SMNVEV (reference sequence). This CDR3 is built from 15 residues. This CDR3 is CASSTTGLGNTEAFF.

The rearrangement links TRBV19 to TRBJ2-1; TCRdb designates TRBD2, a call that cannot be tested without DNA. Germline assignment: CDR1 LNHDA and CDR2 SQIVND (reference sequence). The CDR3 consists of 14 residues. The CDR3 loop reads CASSKTQPKGEQFF.

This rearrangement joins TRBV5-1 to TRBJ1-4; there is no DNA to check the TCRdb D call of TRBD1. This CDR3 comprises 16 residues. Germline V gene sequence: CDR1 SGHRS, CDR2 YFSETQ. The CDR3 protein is CASSLDPGQGIGKLFF.

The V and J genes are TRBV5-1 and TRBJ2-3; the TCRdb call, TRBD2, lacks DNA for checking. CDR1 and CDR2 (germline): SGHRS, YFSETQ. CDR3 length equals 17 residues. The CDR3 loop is CASSWTSGAPSTDTQYF.

CDR3 amino acids: CASSQPKVGRETQYF. The chain carries TRBV3-1 and TRBJ2-5. Germline assignment: CDR1 LGHDT and CDR2 YNNKEL (reference sequence). This CDR3 comprises 15 residues.

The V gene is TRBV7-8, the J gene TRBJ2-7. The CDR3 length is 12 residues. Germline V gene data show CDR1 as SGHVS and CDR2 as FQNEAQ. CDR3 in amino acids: CASSLNGYEQYF.

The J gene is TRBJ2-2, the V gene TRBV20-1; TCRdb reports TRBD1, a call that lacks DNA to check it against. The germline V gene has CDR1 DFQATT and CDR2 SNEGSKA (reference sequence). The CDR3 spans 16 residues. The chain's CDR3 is CSAHLGGATIAGELFF.

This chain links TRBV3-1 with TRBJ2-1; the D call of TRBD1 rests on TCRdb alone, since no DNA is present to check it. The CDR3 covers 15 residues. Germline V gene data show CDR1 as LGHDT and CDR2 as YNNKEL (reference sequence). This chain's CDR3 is CASTQAGGSLSEQFF.

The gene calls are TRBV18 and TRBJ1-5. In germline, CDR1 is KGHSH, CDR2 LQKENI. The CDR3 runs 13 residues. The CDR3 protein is CASSRPPDQPQHF.

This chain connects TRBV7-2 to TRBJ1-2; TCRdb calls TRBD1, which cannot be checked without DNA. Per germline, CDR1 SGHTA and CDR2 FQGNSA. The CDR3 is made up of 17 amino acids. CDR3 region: CASSLISGTGGATSYTF.

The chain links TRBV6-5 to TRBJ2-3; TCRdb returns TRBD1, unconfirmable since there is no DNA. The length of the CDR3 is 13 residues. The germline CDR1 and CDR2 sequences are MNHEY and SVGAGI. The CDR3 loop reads CASRRDTTDTQYF.

The CDR3 spells CSAKSGGATDTQYF. The V gene is TRBV20-1, the J gene TRBJ2-3; checking the TCRdb D call of TRBD2 is not possible without DNA. CDR1 DFQATT and CDR2 SNEGSKA come from the germline V gene (reference sequence). The CDR3 runs 14 residues.